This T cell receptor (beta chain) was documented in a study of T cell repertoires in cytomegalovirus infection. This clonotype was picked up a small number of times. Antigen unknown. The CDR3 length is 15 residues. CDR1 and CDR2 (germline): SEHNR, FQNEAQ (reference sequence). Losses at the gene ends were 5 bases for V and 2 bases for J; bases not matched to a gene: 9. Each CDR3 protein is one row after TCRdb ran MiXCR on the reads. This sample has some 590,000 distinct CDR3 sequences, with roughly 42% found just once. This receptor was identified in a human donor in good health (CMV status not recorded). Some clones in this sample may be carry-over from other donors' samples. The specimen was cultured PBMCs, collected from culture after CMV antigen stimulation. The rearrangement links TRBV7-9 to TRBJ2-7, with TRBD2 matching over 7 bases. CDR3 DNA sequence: TGTGCCAGCAGCCTAAGCGGGGAGACGGCCTACGAGCAGTACTTC. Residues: CASSLSGETAYEQYF.